These 18 T cell receptor beta chains share one sample of origin, sequenced in a study of CD4 T cells in relation to SARS-CoV-2 and coronaviruses. No cognate antigen is known for these TCRs. The assay was immunoSEQ multiplex PCR, and TCRdb's table has in-frame clones only and misses some. This table holds approximately 11,000 clones, approximately 82% found once. The unexposed donors gave CD4+ T cells in 2011-2018, prior to COVID-19. Isolation of CD4+ T cells took place after around eleven days in culture. The sequencing input was CD4+ T cells from PBMCs, cultured in vitro. The source is a human donor in good health.

The gene calls are TRBV2 and TRBJ2-7, with TRBD1 identical over 7 bases. J lost 4 bases, V lost 7 bases, and 10 bases had no gene match. The germline V gene encodes CDR1 SNHLY and CDR2 FYNNEI. The CDR3 is 14 amino acids. CDR3 DNA: TGTGCCAGCACCCGGGACAGAGGGAGTTACGAGCAGTACTTC. Translation: CASTRDRGSYEQYF.

CDR3 region: CAISENLDTEAFF. The CDR3 DNA reads as TGTGCCATCAGTGAGAACCTCGACACTGAAGCTTTCTTT. The chain is built from TRBV10-3 and TRBJ1-1; no clear D gene. V was clipped by 2 bases and J by 3 bases, with 7 bases between them. Germline V CDR1 and CDR2: ENHRY, SYGVKD. This CDR3 contains 13 residues.

J is TRBJ2-1 and V is TRBV9, with D perhaps TRBD2 (6 bases). The CDR3 has 18 residues. Germline CDR1 reads SGDLS; CDR2 reads YYNGEE. Trimming took off 3 bases at V and 7 bases at J, with 26 bases between the two ends. Written as DNA, the CDR3 is TGTGCCAGCAGCGCTAATCCTCCACTTTCGGGAGAAGGAAATGAGCAGTTCTTC. This gives the protein CASSANPPLSGEGNEQFF. The whole variable domain, filled in from reference TRBV9 and TRBJ2-1, reads DSGVTQTPKHLITATGQRVTLRCSPRSGDLSVYWYQQSLDQGLQFLIQYYNGEERAKGNILERFSAQQFPDLHSELNLSSLELGDSALYFCASSANPPLSGEGNEQFFGPGTRLTVL.

The rearrangement uses TRBV25-1 and TRBJ2-3; 8 nucleotides match TRBD2. V was pared by 3 bases and J by 4 bases, with 6 bases of the junction left unmatched. Germline V gives CDR1 MGHDK, CDR2 SYGVNS. The CDR3 totals 15 residues. The CDR3 bases are TGTGCCAGCAGTGACAGCGGGAGTGCGGCAGATACGCAGTATTTT. This gives the protein CASSDSGSAADTQYF.

The V and J genes are TRBV4-1 and TRBJ2-3; 12 bases are a match to TRBD2. The V gene end was trimmed by 2 bases and the J gene end by 6 bases; junction bases not matched to a gene: 9. The CDR3 spans 17 residues. Germline CDR1 reads MGHRA; CDR2 reads YSYEKL. CDR3 nucleotides: TGCGCCAGCAGCCAAACGCCTAGCGGGGGGGCCGGGGATACGCAGTATTTT. This codes for CASSQTPSGGAGDTQYF.

The chain has TRBV3-1 (or the pseudogene TRBV3-2) and TRBJ2-1; 7 bases fit TRBD2. Trimming removed 4 bases from V and 10 bases from J; junction bases left unmatched: 7. The CDR3 contains 13 residues. Germline values: CDR1 LGHDT, CDR2 YNNKEL (reference sequence). This CDR3 is CASSPTGEGEQFF. The CDR3 DNA follows: TGTGCCAGCAGCCCCACTGGGGAGGGGGAGCAGTTCTTC.

This rearrangement joins TRBV19 to TRBJ1-5, with 9 bases lining up with TRBD1. This CDR3 has 17 residues. Trimming removed 0 bases from V and 3 bases from J; junction bases left unmatched: 6. Germline V lookup: CDR1 LNHDA, CDR2 SQIVND (reference sequence). The CDR3 loop is CASSIDPGTGLNQPQHF. CDR3 nucleotide sequence: TGTGCCAGTAGTATAGACCCCGGGACAGGGCTCAATCAGCCCCAGCATTTT.

The chain uses TRBV18 and TRBJ1-1, with 8 nucleotides matching TRBD1. V shed 3 bases, J shed 10 bases, and the junction held 1 base outside the gene matches. The CDR3 is 11 residues long. From germline, CDR1 is KGHSH and CDR2 LQKENI. The CDR3 sequence is CASSPQGAAFF. The CDR3 DNA reads as TGTGCCAGCTCACCTCAGGGGGCAGCTTTCTTT.

The chain couples TRBV19 to TRBJ1-1, with 10 bases matching TRBD1. V shed 5 bases, J shed 10 bases, and the junction held 4 bases outside the gene matches. Germline loops: CDR1 LNHDA, CDR2 SQIVND (reference sequence). The CDR3 runs to 12 residues. The CDR3 DNA sequence: TGTGCCAGTAGTCCGGGACAGGGGAGAGCTTTCTTT. Its protein product is CASSPGQGRAFF.

The chain is built from TRBV6-5 and TRBJ2-1; D is unclear. This CDR3 spans 12 amino acids. The germline V gene encodes CDR1 MNHEY and CDR2 SVGAGI. V lost 6 bases to trimming and J lost 6 bases, with 9 bases between them. CDR3 loop: CASRTGSNEQFF. The DNA for the CDR3 is TGTGCCAGCAGGACTGGAAGCAATGAGCAGTTCTTC.

The chain recombines TRBV21-1 with TRBJ2-7. TRBV21-1 is classified as a pseudogene. CDR3 length: 17 residues. The CDR3 spells CASSLRPWGPPSYEQYF. The CDR3 DNA sequence: TGTGCCAGCAGCCTCCGACCTTGGGGACCCCCTTCCTACGAGCAGTACTTC.

The chain links TRBV30 to TRBJ1-4; the D is unclear. Germline V gene lookup returns CDR1 GTSNPN and CDR2 SVGIG (reference sequence). CDR3 length: 13 amino acids. V gave up 1 base and J gave up 2 bases, with 5 bases separating them. CDR3 DNA sequence: TGTGCCTGGAGTGGTGGGACTAATGAAAAACTGTTTTTT. This gives the protein CAWSGGTNEKLFF.

This clone has more than one count but fewer than ten. The genes are TRBV27 and TRBJ1-5; possible D gene TRBD1, 6 bases. This CDR3 is 14 amino acids long. Looked up from germline, CDR1 is MNHEY and CDR2 is SMNVEV (reference sequence). V was pared by 7 bases and J by 0 bases, with 10 bases between. Here the CDR3 DNA reads TGTGCCAGCAACCAGGGGAATAGCAATCAGCCCCAGCATTTT. Its translation is CASNQGNSNQPQHF.

Here the CDR3 reads CASSLGQGTGELFF. CDR3 nucleotide sequence: TGTGCCAGCAGCCTAGGACAGGGCACCGGGGAGCTGTTTTTT. The V and J genes are TRBV5-5 and TRBJ2-2, with 8 bases identical to TRBD1. Germline CDR1 and CDR2: SGHKS and YYEKEE (reference sequence). This CDR3 comprises 14 residues. V trimming: 4 bases; J trimming: 4 bases; junction bases outside the gene matches: 3.

The V call is TRBV18, the J call TRBJ2-3; 11 bases fit TRBD2. CDR3 length: 16 amino acids. Looked up from germline, CDR1 is KGHSH and CDR2 is LQKENI. V dropped 3 bases and J dropped 2; count of bases not matched to a gene: 4. The DNA of the CDR3 is TGTGCCAGCTCACCCGGACTAGCGGGCCTCACAGATACGCAGTATTTT. Its protein product is CASSPGLAGLTDTQYF. Full variable domain (missing parts from reference TRBV18 and TRBJ2-3): NAGVMQNPRHLVRRRGQEARLRCSPMKGHSHVYWYRQLPEEGLKFMVYLQKENIIDESGMPKERFSAEFPKEGPSILRIQQVVRGDSAAYFCASSPGLAGLTDTQYFGPGTRLTVL.

The chain carries TRBV19 and TRBJ2-3, with 10 bases that match TRBD1. The germline V gene encodes CDR1 LNHDA and CDR2 SQIVND (reference sequence). Trimming took 10 bases from V and 5 from J; bases not matched to a gene: 6. This CDR3 has 13 amino acids. The CDR3 DNA is TGTGCCACCACGACAGGGGGCTTAGATACGCAGTATTTT. Translation: CATTTGGLDTQYF. Looking up the rest from reference TRBV19 and TRBJ2-3 gives the full variable domain: DGGITQSPKYLFRKEGQNVTLSCEQNLNHDAMYWYRQDPGQGLRLIYYSQIVNDFQKGDIAEGYSVSREKKESFPLTVTSAQKNPTAFYLCATTTGGLDTQYFGPGTRLTVL.

This chain connects TRBV11-2 to TRBJ2-7, with 9 bases aligning to TRBD2. The CDR3 extends over 15 amino acids. Germline V lookup: CDR1 SGHAT, CDR2 FQNNGV. With 2 bases clipped from V and 3 bases from J, the junction kept 5 bases outside the gene matches. CDR3 in amino acids: CASSLRAGGHYEQYF. DNA for the CDR3: TGTGCCAGCAGCTTAAGAGCGGGGGGACACTACGAGCAGTACTTC. The whole variable domain, filled in from reference TRBV11-2 and TRBJ2-7, reads EAGVAQSPRYKIIEKRQSVAFWCNPISGHATLYWYQQILGQGPKLLIQFQNNGVVDDSQLPKDRFSAERLKGVDSTLKIQPAKLEDSAVYLCASSLRAGGHYEQYFGPGTRLTVT.

The V and J genes are TRBV30 and TRBJ2-5, with 12 bases matching TRBD2. Looked up from germline, CDR1 is GTSNPN and CDR2 is SVGIG (reference sequence). After removal of 3 bases from V and 2 bases from J, the junction contained 4 bases not matched to a gene. This CDR3 comprises 15 residues. Written as DNA, the CDR3 is TGTGCCTGGAGCACGGGACTAGCGGGTCAAGAGACCCAGTACTTC. Translating it yields CAWSTGLAGQETQYF. Full variable domain (remainder filled in from reference TRBV30 and TRBJ2-5): SQTIHQWPATLVQPVGSPLSLECTVEGTSNPNLYWYRQAAGRGLQLLFYSVGIGQISSEVPQNLSASRPQDRQFILSSKKLLLSDSGFYLCAWSTGLAGQETQYFGPGTRLLVL.